The 12 T cell receptor beta chains below all came from one sample that was sequenced in a study of early T cells in non-severe SARS-CoV-2 infection. One entry per CDR3 protein results from TCRdb running MiXCR on the 5' RACE reads. The sample holds around 57,000 distinct CDR3 sequences, about 6.2% seen once. Sequencing used whole blood. The receptors originated from an adult who was a healthcare worker with PCR-confirmed SARS-CoV-2 infection or an uninfected control (not recorded which).

This chain links TRBV30 with TRBJ2-5; 7 positions agree with TRBD2. CDR3 length equals 15 residues. In germline, CDR1 is GTSNPN, CDR2 SVGIG (reference sequence). V trimming: 1 base; J trimming: 5 bases; junction bases outside the gene matches: 10. CDR3 sequence: CAWSATGGEAETQYF. The CDR3 DNA reads TGTGCCTGGAGTGCCACTGGGGGGGAGGCTGAGACCCAGTACTTC. Based on the CDR3 plus reference TRBV30 and TRBJ2-5, the full variable domain is SQTIHQWPATLVQPVGSPLSLECTVEGTSNPNLYWYRQAAGRGLQLLFYSVGIGQISSEVPQNLSASRPQDRQFILSSKKLLLSDSGFYLCAWSATGGEAETQYFGPGTRLLVL.

With respect to this clonotype: At one of its ends the junction is not consistent with the germline gene, which may arise from a read error. V is TRBV25-1 and J is TRBJ1-1, with a weak D call TRBD1 (5 bases). The CDR3 contains 12 residues. Germline-derived CDR1 and CDR2 are MGHDK and SYGVNS. The CDR3 loop is CASSMGLGEVFF. The CDR3 DNA reads as TGTGCCAGCTCCATGGGGCTGGGTGAAGTTTTCTTT.

This clonotype was counted ten times or more. The chain couples TRBV6-1 to TRBJ2-7; 8 bases line up with TRBD1. V was clipped by 8 bases and J by 11 bases; unmatched bases: 17. Germline CDR1 and CDR2: MNHNS and SASEGT. CDR3 size: 14 residues. The CDR3 coding sequence is TGTGCCAGCTCGCCGGACAGGGCTACTGATACCAAGTACTTC. It encodes CASSPDRATDTKYF.

This clonotype showed up many times. This rearrangement joins TRBV7-6 to TRBJ1-2; D not resolved. The germline V gene encodes CDR1 SGHVS and CDR2 FNYEAQ. The CDR3 is 13 residues long. V gave up 3 bases and J gave up 2 bases, with 7 bases separating them. The CDR3 is CASSLQPNYGYTF. Written as DNA, the CDR3 is TGTGCCAGCAGCTTGCAGCCAAACTATGGCTACACCTTC. The variable domain in full, with the rest retrieved from reference TRBV7-6 and TRBJ1-2, is GAGVSQSPRYKVTKRGQDVALRCDPISGHVSLYWYRQALGQGPEFLTYFNYEAQQDKSGLPNDRFSAERPEGSISTLTIQRTEQRDSAMYRCASSLQPNYGYTFGSGTRLTVV.

The rearrangement joins TRBV4-3 to TRBJ1-2; D not certain. The germline CDR1 and CDR2 sequences are LGHNA and YSLEER. The length of the CDR3 is 14 residues. Trimming cost V 3 bases and J 3 bases, with 11 bases left between them. CDR3 sequence reads: CASSHEHGDYGYTF. The CDR3 DNA reads TGCGCCAGCAGCCATGAGCACGGAGACTATGGCTACACCTTC.

This clonotype was recorded at least ten times. The CDR3 ends on some other residue instead of the conserved phenylalanine or tryptophan, so this is likely a read error. No DNA is shown, since the ends of the CDR3 on it are uncertain; the CDR3 is the one TCRdb lists. V is TRBV18 and J is TRBJ2-5; TRBD1, the table's D call, lacks a check against the DNA. The CDR3 extends over 16 residues, inclusive of both ends. CDR1 KGHSH and CDR2 LQKENI come from the germline V gene. The CDR3 sequence: CASSQDSGAPKRPSTS.

This clonotype has at least ten counts. The chain's CDR3 is CASSRQGLGGEAFF. CDR3 coding DNA: TGTGCCAGCAGCCGGCAGGGCCTAGGAGGTGAAGCTTTCTTT. This chain connects TRBV5-6 to TRBJ1-1; D is perhaps TRBD1 (5 bases). With 4 bases removed from V and 7 bases from J, the gap between germline ends came to 17 bases. Per the germline V gene, CDR1 is SGHDT and CDR2 is YYEEEE. The CDR3 spans 14 residues.

Regarding this clonotype: This may arise from a read error, as a much more abundant clone is one base away. This CDR3 is missing its conserved last phenylalanine or tryptophan, likely due to a read error. This rearrangement joins TRBV11-2 to TRBJ1-1; D is unclear. The CDR3 covers 13 residues. Germline-derived CDR1 and CDR2 are SGHAT and FQNNGV. The V end lost 3 bases, the J end lost 1 base, and 6 bases lay between the germline ends. The CDR3 region has the DNA TGTGCCAGCAGCTTCCCAGGGAACACTGAAGCTTTCTAT. Translation gives CASSFPGNTEAFY.

The V gene is TRBV6-2 or TRBV6-3, the J gene TRBJ1-6; the match to TRBD1 covers 8 bases. This CDR3 spans 14 amino acids. With 6 bases clipped from V and 9 bases from J, the junction kept 7 bases outside the gene matches. Germline V gives CDR1 MNHEY, CDR2 SVGEGT. The CDR3 DNA is TGTGCCAGCAGCCTAACAGGGGGTGGTTCACCCCTCCACTTT. Protein sequence: CASSLTGGGSPLHF.

In its sample, this clonotype was seen many times. This rearrangement joins TRBV3-1 to TRBJ2-1; 11 bases line up with TRBD2. There are 16 residues in the CDR3. Germline V CDR1 and CDR2: LGHDT, YNNKEL (reference sequence). V lost 2 bases and J lost 7; bases outside the gene matches: 7. Here the CDR3 reads CASSQRLAGGRNEQFF. CDR3 nucleotide sequence: TGTGCCAGCAGCCAAAGGCTAGCGGGGGGAAGAAATGAGCAGTTCTTC.

The table lists this clonotype with many counts. V gene TRBV4-3 combines with J gene TRBJ1-1; D gene uncertain. The CDR3 is made up of 16 amino acids. In germline, CDR1 is LGHNA, CDR2 YSLEER. V dropped 2 bases and J dropped 4 bases, with 17 bases sitting between them. CDR3 loop: CASSQLFGRQLTEAFF. The CDR3 coding sequence is TGCGCCAGCAGCCAATTATTCGGACGGCAACTCACTGAAGCTTTCTTT.

This clonotype was seen ten or more times. This rearrangement joins TRBV10-3 to TRBJ1-4, with a weak D call TRBD1 (5 bases). Deletions cut 10 bases from V and 4 bases from J, with 31 bases between. This CDR3 region has 19 residues. In germline, CDR1 is ENHRY, CDR2 SYGVKD. The CDR3 loop is CATPGRQVVLPHHNEKLFF. The CDR3 DNA sequence: TGTGCCACCCCGGGACGGCAAGTCGTCCTTCCCCACCATAATGAAAAACTGTTTTTT.